This T cell receptor beta chain was profiled in a study of Ad26.COV2.S vaccination and SARS-CoV-2 variants. About the study: The Ad26.COV2.S arm of the COV1001 trial was where the donor was placed. Intramuscular Ad26.COV2.S doses were given once or twice, 56 days apart. Study results and limitations: From the TCR breadth and depth analyses, total T cell responses may have been underestimated.

Note on this clone: Its target is not known.

Repertoires were generated with immunoSEQ multiplex PCR, while TCRdb's copy carries only in-frame clones and drops some. Of about 440,000 clones in the sample, roughly 87% were seen once. Germline lookup yields CDR1 SGHRS and CDR2 YFSETQ. Trimming stripped 1 base from V and 0 bases from J, with 10 bases between. The CDR3 consists of 16 residues. Treatment indicated: some 20 received Ad26.COV2.S at low or high dose, single or two shots; 5 received placebo; per-sample allocation not given. Sampling was performed 63 days after the first vaccine or placebo injection. Boston hosted the donor, who was an adult aged 18-55 years.

The sample was peripheral blood, taken in a trial of Ad26.COV2.S vaccine versus placebo. This chain joins TRBV5-1 and TRBJ2-2; no firm D call. The TCR originated in a person aged 18-65 years who received the Ad26.COV2.S COVID-19 vaccine or a placebo. CDR3 nucleotides: TGCGCCAGCAGCTTGTTATGGGATACGAACACCGGGGAGCTGTTTTTT. This gives the protein CASSLLWDTNTGELFF.